One and the same sample provided the 5 T cell receptor beta chains below, sequenced in a study of CD8 T cells in ankylosing spondylitis. The antigens for these receptors are not known. Using its own MiXCR run on the 5' RACE reads, TCRdb lists one record per CDR3 protein. The sample consists of 670,000 or so distinct CDR3 sequences, 15% to 20% of them appearing once. Whole-study findings and limits: A TCR beta motif of fewer than ten highly homologous variants seemed to mark ankylosing spondylitis blood.

The specimen was blood, either unsorted or a sorted T cell fraction (not recorded which). The receptors here all came from a male donor with ankylosing spondylitis.

The table lists this clonotype with a few counts. V and J are TRBV7-9 and TRBJ1-4; possible D gene TRBD1, 5 bases. The CDR3 is made up of 17 amino acids. V lost 4 bases to trimming and J lost 8 bases, with 23 bases between them. The germline V gene has CDR1 SEHNR and CDR2 FQNEAQ (reference sequence). The CDR3, as DNA: TGTGCCAGCAGCTCCGCCATGGGGGGACCAAATGGAGAAAAACTGTTTTTT. This sequence encodes CASSSAMGGPNGEKLFF.

V usage is TRBV20-1 and J usage is TRBJ2-7; unclear D gene. CDR3 length: 12 amino acids. CDR1 DFQATT and CDR2 SNEGSKA come from the germline V gene (reference sequence). V gave up 6 bases and J gave up 1 base, with 10 bases separating them. In DNA form, the CDR3 reads TGCAGTGCAAAGGACGGGTCCTACGAGCAGTACTTC. This codes for CSAKDGSYEQYF.

Only one count was recorded for this clonotype. This sequence joins TRBV11-1 and TRBJ2-1, with 11 bases aligning to TRBD1. There are 18 residues in the CDR3. Per the germline V gene, CDR1 is SGHAT and CDR2 is FQDESV (reference sequence). J was trimmed by 4 bases and V by 5 bases; bases with no gene match: 13. In nucleotides, the CDR3 is TGTGCCAGCAGCCGCGGGACCGGGACAGGGGGGATTTACAATGAGCAGTTCTTC. This translates into CASSRGTGTGGIYNEQFF. Looking up the rest from reference TRBV11-1 and TRBJ2-1 gives the full variable domain: EAEVAQSPRYKITEKSQAVAFWCDPISGHATLYWYRQILGQGPELLVQFQDESVVDDSQLPKDRFSAERLKGVDSTLKIQPAELGDSAMYLCASSRGTGTGGIYNEQFFGPGTRLTVL.

In this sample, this clonotype turned up many times. The J gene is TRBJ2-1, the V gene TRBV5-1, with 7 bases matching TRBD1. With V trimmed by 4 bases and J by 5 bases, 3 bases remained unmatched. This CDR3 contains 13 residues. The germline CDR1 and CDR2 sequences are SGHRS and YFSETQ. The CDR3 loop is CASSIGTDNEQFF. The CDR3 coding sequence is TGCGCCAGCAGCATCGGGACAGACAATGAGCAGTTCTTC. Supplemented by reference TRBV5-1 and TRBJ2-1, the full variable domain reads KAGVTQTPRYLIKTRGQQVTLSCSPISGHRSVSWYQQTPGQGLQFLFEYFSETQRNKGNFPGRFSGRQFSNSRSEMNVSTLELGDSALYLCASSIGTDNEQFFGPGTRLTVL.

This clonotype showed up just a few times. V usage is TRBV4-1 and J usage is TRBJ2-7; 10 positions match TRBD1. In germline, CDR1 is MGHRA, CDR2 YSYEKL. The J segment lost 5 bases and the V segment lost 4 bases, leaving 8 bases of the junction unmatched. This CDR3 is built from 15 residues. This chain's CDR3 is CASSLTRQGANEQYF. The CDR3, as DNA: TGCGCCAGCAGCCTCACTAGACAGGGGGCGAACGAGCAGTACTTC.